The 28 T cell receptor beta chains presented below share a single source sample, sequenced in a study of beta chain features in type 1 diabetes. Expressed TCRB transcripts were sequenced because the isolated RNA had all been reverse transcribed beforehand. Sequencing was performed with immunoSEQ multiplex PCR; in TCRdb, only in-frame clones are kept and a portion is missing. The sample lists 500,000 to 700,000 clones; roughly a sixth were seen once. Sequenced sample: naive CD4+ T cells from blood. Receptor source: a man between 18 and 35 years old in good health.

This clone has a handful of counts. The V call is TRBV15, the J call TRBJ2-3, with D possibly matching TRBD2 (5 bases). Germline V gene sequence: CDR1 LNHNV, CDR2 YYDKDF (reference sequence). This CDR3 contains 14 residues. V was shortened by 1 base and J by 0 bases, with 5 bases between the two germline ends. The CDR3 reads CATSRGGSTDTQYF. The CDR3 DNA reads TGTGCCACCAGCAGAGGCGGGAGCACAGATACGCAGTATTTT.

This clone has just a few counts. This CDR3 is CASKPGGTLSTEAFF. CDR3 nucleotide sequence: TGCGCCAGCAAACCCGGGGGTACCCTGAGCACTGAAGCTTTCTTT. The gene calls are TRBV5-1 and TRBJ1-1, with D possibly TRBD1 on 5 matching bases. CDR3 length: 15 residues. Germline values: CDR1 SGHRS, CDR2 YFSETQ. V was pared by 6 bases and J by 4 bases, with 19 bases between. The full variable domain, rest sourced from reference TRBV5-1 and TRBJ1-1, is KAGVTQTPRYLIKTRGQQVTLSCSPISGHRSVSWYQQTPGQGLQFLFEYFSETQRNKGNFPGRFSGRQFSNSRSEMNVSTLELGDSALYLCASKPGGTLSTEAFFGQGTRLTVV.

This clone was detected only a few times. This chain uses TRBV7-9 with TRBJ1-1; TRBD1 matches 10 bases. The germline gives CDR1 SEHNR, CDR2 FQNEAQ (reference sequence). The V gene end was trimmed by 4 bases and the J gene end by 4 bases; junction bases not matched to a gene: 9. This CDR3 contains 16 residues. CDR3 nucleotides: TGTGCCAGCAGCTCCCGGACAGGGGGGTTTGCCACTGAAGCTTTCTTT. Amino acid sequence: CASSSRTGGFATEAFF.

This clone was seen only a few times. The CDR3 DNA follows: TGTGCCAGCAGCGTAGGACACTCAGATACGCAGTATTTT. Residues: CASSVGHSDTQYF. The V gene is TRBV9, the J gene TRBJ2-3, with no clear D. Germline-derived CDR1 and CDR2 are SGDLS and YYNGEE. Trimming left V 0 bases short and J 4 bases short, with 6 bases between. The CDR3 totals 13 residues.

This clone turned up a few times. V is TRBV28 and J is TRBJ1-4, with TRBD1 as a possible D gene (5 bases). Germline values: CDR1 MDHEN, CDR2 SYDVKM. V was cut by 6 bases and J by 8 bases, with 10 bases left in between. The CDR3 consists of 12 residues. This CDR3 is CASRGTGEKLFF. The CDR3 nucleotides read TGTGCCAGCAGAGGGACGGGGGAAAAACTGTTTTTT.

The table lists this clone with a few counts. The chain uses TRBV2 and TRBJ1-1; unclear D gene. Trimming cost V 3 bases and J 7 bases, with 12 bases left between them. The CDR3 totals 13 residues. Germline V gives CDR1 SNHLY, CDR2 FYNNEI. The CDR3 region is CASSDFVRSEAFF. The CDR3 DNA is TGTGCCAGCAGTGACTTTGTACGGAGTGAAGCTTTCTTT.

CDR3 loop: CASSLAIGSRETQYF. The CDR3 region has the DNA TGTGCCAGCAGCTTAGCCATAGGCTCCCGGGAGACCCAGTACTTC. The rearrangement uses TRBV7-2 and TRBJ2-5; the D is unclear. V shed 0 bases and J shed 5 bases, with 13 bases lying between them. This CDR3 spans 15 amino acids. CDR1 and CDR2 from the germline V gene are SGHTA and FQGNSA.

This clone was observed a few times. The chain employs TRBV28 and TRBJ2-2, with a possible D match to TRBD1 (6 bases). This CDR3 is built from 17 residues. Deletions cut 3 bases from V and 0 bases from J, with 14 bases between. Germline V gene lookup returns CDR1 MDHEN and CDR2 SYDVKM. CDR3 protein: CASSFSRQETNTGELFF. As DNA, the CDR3 is TGTGCCAGCAGTTTTTCCCGACAGGAAACGAACACCGGGGAGCTGTTTTTT.

This rearrangement joins TRBV6-1 to TRBJ1-2; D perhaps matches TRBD1 (6 bases). The CDR3 covers 15 residues. CDR1 MNHNS and CDR2 SASEGT come from the germline V gene. Trimming pared 1 base from V and 4 bases from J, leaving 13 bases between. This CDR3 reads CASSEGAGVFYGYTF. DNA for the CDR3: TGTGCCAGCAGTGAAGGGGCAGGGGTCTTCTATGGCTACACCTTC.

This clone was found a few times. V and J are TRBV18 and TRBJ2-5; D call uncertain. V dropped 2 bases and J dropped 3 bases, with 7 bases sitting between them. Germline V gene data show CDR1 as KGHSH and CDR2 as LQKENI. CDR3 length equals 13 residues. The CDR3 DNA follows: TGTGCCAGCTCACCAATGGGCGAAGAGACCCAGTACTTC. This codes for CASSPMGEETQYF.

V and J are TRBV9 and TRBJ1-1; TRBD1 aligns across 10 bases. Germline CDR1 and CDR2: SGDLS and YYNGEE. CDR3 length equals 15 residues. Trimming took 4 bases from V and 3 from J; bases not matched to a gene: 6. CDR3 sequence (DNA): TGTGCCAGCAGCCCACGACAGGGGGCGGACACTGAAGCTTTCTTT. Residues: CASSPRQGADTEAFF.

This clone was counted only a few times. A much more abundant neighbour one base away suggests this may be a read error. V gene TRBV4-2 combines with J gene TRBJ1-1; D not resolved. This CDR3 has 11 amino acids. The V end lost 4 bases, the J end lost 1 base, and 1 base lay between the germline ends. CDR1 and CDR2 (germline): LGHNA, YNFKEQ. The CDR3 DNA sequence: TGTGCCAGCAGCCGGAACACTGAAGCTTTCTTT. Its protein is CASSRNTEAFF.

This clone was seen a few times. The rearrangement joins TRBV7-3 to TRBJ2-2; 7 nucleotides align to TRBD1. Germline V lookup: CDR1 SGHTA, CDR2 FQGTGA. The CDR3 loop spans 15 amino acids. After removal of 2 bases from V and 6 bases from J, the junction contained 6 bases not matched to a gene. In DNA form, the CDR3 reads TGTGCCAGCAGCTTAGTGACAGGGTTCGCCGGGGAGCTGTTTTTT. Protein: CASSLVTGFAGELFF. Combining the CDR3 with reference TRBV7-3 and TRBJ2-2 gives the whole variable domain GAGVSQTPSNKVTEKGKYVELRCDPISGHTALYWYRQSLGQGPEFLIYFQGTGAADDSGLPNDRFFAVRPEGSVSTLKIQRTERGDSAVYLCASSLVTGFAGELFFGEGSRLTVL.

This clone was seen at least ten times. The junction shows a germline mismatch at one end, possibly a read error. CDR3 protein: CAISERLAGLHIF. The CDR3 nucleotides are TGTGCCATCAGTGAGCGACTAGCGGGACTCCACATCTTC. The V gene is TRBV10-3, the J gene TRBJ2-7; TRBD2 matches at 11 bases. Germline-derived CDR1 and CDR2 are ENHRY and SYGVKD. The CDR3 covers 13 residues.

Comment on this clone: Other DNA sequences in the sample encode the same CDR3. V usage is TRBV7-3 and J usage is TRBJ2-3, with 8 bases aligning to TRBD1. Trimming removed 2 bases from V and 3 bases from J; junction bases left unmatched: 1. The CDR3 is made up of 14 amino acids. Germline assignment: CDR1 SGHTA and CDR2 FQGTGA. DNA of the CDR3: TGTGCCAGCAGCTTAGACAGGGGTACAGATACGCAGTATTTT. Its translation: CASSLDRGTDTQYF. Full variable domain (rest looked up from reference TRBV7-3 and TRBJ2-3): GAGVSQTPSNKVTEKGKYVELRCDPISGHTALYWYRQSLGQGPEFLIYFQGTGAADDSGLPNDRFFAVRPEGSVSTLKIQRTERGDSAVYLCASSLDRGTDTQYFGPGTRLTVL.

This clone was found a few times. V usage is TRBV18 and J usage is TRBJ2-7; tentatively, D is TRBD1 or TRBD2 (5 bases each). Germline V gene data show CDR1 as KGHSH and CDR2 as LQKENI. V lost 3 bases and J 4 bases, leaving 10 bases between the germline ends. This CDR3 contains 13 residues. CDR3 bases: TGTGCCAGCTCACCCAGGGAGTATTACGAGCAGTACTTC. This encodes CASSPREYYEQYF.

This chain connects TRBV29-1 to TRBJ2-5; D not resolved. Germline loops: CDR1 SQVTM, CDR2 ANQGSEA. Trimming removed 6 bases at V and 0 bases at J, with 20 bases between. The CDR3 spans 16 residues. The CDR3 DNA sequence: TGCAGCGTCCAAGTAGGCTGGCTCGAGTACCAAGAGACCCAGTACTTC. This gives the protein CSVQVGWLEYQETQYF.

V and J are TRBV29-1 and TRBJ1-1; D is possibly TRBD1 (5 bases). The germline V gene has CDR1 SQVTM and CDR2 ANQGSEA. The CDR3 runs 13 residues. V shed 3 bases and J shed 3 bases, with 11 bases lying between them. The CDR3 region has the DNA TGCAGCGTTGAGGGGACCTACCACACTGAAGCTTTCTTT. Translating gives CSVEGTYHTEAFF.

The chain employs TRBV7-3 and TRBJ2-1; maybe TRBD1 (5 bases). Germline-derived CDR1 and CDR2 are SGHTA and FQGTGA. V was trimmed by 5 bases and J by 4 bases, leaving 12 bases between them. The CDR3 has 14 residues. As DNA, the CDR3 is TGTGCCAGCAGCCCAAGGGGTAGATACAATGAGCAGTTCTTC. Its protein is CASSPRGRYNEQFF.

This clone was observed a few times. The chain uses TRBV25-1 and TRBJ2-6, with D unclear. The V end lost 0 bases, the J end lost 4 bases, and 10 bases lay between the germline ends. In germline, CDR1 is MGHDK, CDR2 SYGVNS. The CDR3 has 16 amino acids. The CDR3 DNA reads TGTGCCAGCAGTGAATATGGTTTGAGCGGGGCCAACGTCCTGACTTTC. It is translated as CASSEYGLSGANVLTF.

In its sample, this clone was seen a few times. The CDR3 loop is CASSVAPDTSNYGYTF. CDR3 coding DNA: TGTGCCAGCAGCGTAGCCCCGGACACTTCTAACTATGGCTACACCTTC. The chain couples TRBV9 to TRBJ1-2, with D possibly matching TRBD1 (5 bases). The CDR3 has 16 amino acids. The germline CDR1 and CDR2 sequences are SGDLS and YYNGEE. V was cut by 0 bases and J by 0 bases, with 12 bases left in between.

V and J are TRBV7-7 and TRBJ2-7, with D tentatively TRBD1 (6 bases). From germline, CDR1 is SSHAT and CDR2 FNYEAQ (reference sequence). The CDR3 contains 15 residues. V lost 0 bases, J lost 2 bases, and 11 bases lay in between. The CDR3 is CASSLARRGPYEQYF. Here the CDR3 DNA reads TGTGCCAGCAGCTTAGCGCGCAGGGGTCCCTACGAGCAGTACTTC.

This clone was found many times. CDR3: CAIDQGRGSPLHF. The CDR3 nucleotides read TGTGCCATTGATCAGGGGCGCGGATCACCCCTCCACTTT. The chain joins TRBV10-3 to TRBJ1-6, with D possibly TRBD1 on 6 matching bases. The CDR3 is 13 amino acids. The germline V gene encodes CDR1 ENHRY and CDR2 SYGVKD. Trimming removed 9 bases at V and 10 bases at J, with 16 bases between.

This rearrangement joins TRBV29-1 to TRBJ2-7; weak D call: TRBD2 (5 bases). CDR3 length equals 11 residues. In germline, CDR1 is SQVTM, CDR2 ANQGSEA. Deletions cut 5 bases from V and 0 bases from J, with 5 bases between. CDR3 in DNA: TGCAGCGTTCGGGACTCCTACGAGCAGTACTTC. As protein: CSVRDSYEQYF.

This rearrangement joins TRBV5-1 to TRBJ1-1, with 9 bases that match TRBD1. The CDR3 has 14 residues. Germline CDR1 is SGHRS and CDR2 is YFSETQ. The V segment lost 4 bases and the J segment 5 bases; nucleotides outside the gene matches: 6. CDR3 protein: CASSPGQGLTEAFF. CDR3 DNA sequence: TGCGCCAGCAGCCCGGGACAGGGATTAACTGAAGCTTTCTTT.

V and J are TRBV28 and TRBJ2-1; the D is unclear. From germline, CDR1 is MDHEN and CDR2 SYDVKM. The CDR3 extends over 13 amino acids. Trimming left V 2 bases short and J 7 bases short, with 9 bases between. CDR3 DNA: TGTGCCAGCAGTTTAATTACCCGAAATGAGCAGTTCTTC. Protein sequence: CASSLITRNEQFF. Full variable domain (remainder filled in from reference TRBV28 and TRBJ2-1): DVKVTQSSRYLVKRTGEKVFLECVQDMDHENMFWYRQDPGLGLRLIYFSYDVKMKEKGDIPEGYSVSREKKERFSLILESASTNQTSMYLCASSLITRNEQFFGPGTRLTVL.

On this clone: Other DNA sequences in this specimen translate into the identical CDR3. The V gene is TRBV5-1, the J gene TRBJ1-5; D gene uncertain. V dropped 0 bases and J dropped 4 bases, with 8 bases sitting between them. Germline CDR1 and CDR2: SGHRS and YFSETQ. CDR3 length: 14 amino acids. The CDR3 sequence is CASSLEGGNQPQHF. The CDR3 DNA reads as TGCGCCAGCAGCTTGGAGGGTGGAAATCAGCCCCAGCATTTT.

The sample holds a few counts of this clone. The chain carries TRBV5-1 and TRBJ1-1; D call uncertain. This CDR3 spans 14 amino acids. V was trimmed by 3 bases and J by 4 bases, leaving 13 bases between them. Per the germline V gene, CDR1 is SGHRS and CDR2 is YFSETQ. CDR3 sequence (DNA): TGCGCCAGCAGCTCGGAGGGCGGTGGCACTGAAGCTTTCTTT. It yields the protein CASSSEGGGTEAFF.